This TCR beta chain appears in the sequencing data of a study of radiation and T cells in renal cell carcinoma. Study background: Nephrectomy followed 15 Gy stereotactic body radiation by 4 weeks. Study results and caveats: Baseline intratumoral clonotype presence is unknown without pretreatment biopsies. In blood, top tumor clones expanded by 2 weeks, shrinking by 4.

Time point specified: baseline pretreatment blood. Specified treatment: 15 Gy SBRT to primary tumor, nephrectomy 4 weeks later. Using immunoSEQ multiplex PCR, the repertoire was profiled, and TCRdb retains in-frame clones only, with some absent. Among approximately 110,000 clones listed, approximately 82% were seen once. This CDR3 comprises 16 residues. J was trimmed by 4 bases and V by 2 bases; bases with no gene match: 3. Germline CDR1 reads MNHEY; CDR2 reads SVGAGI. As regards this clone: The antigen remains unidentified.

This clonotype was obtained from a woman in her sixties with renal cell carcinoma. Specimen: blood, collected from a patient whose treatment included radiotherapy and nephrectomy. The V gene is TRBV6-5, the J gene TRBJ2-1; 12 positions agree with TRBD2. The CDR3 loop reads CASSYRTSGAYNEQFF. Written as DNA, the CDR3 is TGTGCCAGCAGTTACCGGACTAGCGGGGCTTACAATGAGCAGTTCTTC.